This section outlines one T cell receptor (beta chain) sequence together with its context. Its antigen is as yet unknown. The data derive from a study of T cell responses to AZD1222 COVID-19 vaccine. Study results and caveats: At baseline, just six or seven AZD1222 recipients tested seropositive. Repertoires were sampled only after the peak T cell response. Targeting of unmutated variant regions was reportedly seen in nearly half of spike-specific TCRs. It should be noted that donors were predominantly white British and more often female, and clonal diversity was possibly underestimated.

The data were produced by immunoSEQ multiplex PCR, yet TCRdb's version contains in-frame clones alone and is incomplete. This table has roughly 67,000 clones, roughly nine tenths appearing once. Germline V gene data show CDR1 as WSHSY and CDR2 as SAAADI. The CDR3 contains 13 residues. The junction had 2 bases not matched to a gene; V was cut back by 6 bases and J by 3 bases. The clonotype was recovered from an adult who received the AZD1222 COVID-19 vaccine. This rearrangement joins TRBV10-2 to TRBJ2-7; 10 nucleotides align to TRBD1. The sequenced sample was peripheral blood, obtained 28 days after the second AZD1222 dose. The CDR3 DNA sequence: TGCGCCAGCAGGGGACAGGGGAACTACGAGCAGTACTTC. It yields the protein CASRGQGNYEQYF.